The 20 T cell receptor beta chains below come from one sample, sequenced in a study of blood T cell repertoires in COVID-19. Clones were read by immunoSEQ multiplex PCR, and TCRdb kept only the in-frame ones, dropping some. The sample includes about 210,000 clones, around four fifths of them seen just once. Specimen: PBMCs or T cells enriched from blood (not recorded which). All receptors come from a man aged 35 to 55 who had recovered from COVID-19.

The chain links TRBV10-3 to TRBJ2-3; 10 nucleotides agree with TRBD1. The V and J ends lost 6 bases and 2 bases, in that order; junction bases with no gene match: 5. The germline CDR1 and CDR2 sequences are ENHRY and SYGVKD. The CDR3 runs to 15 residues. CDR3 nucleotide sequence: TGTGCCATCAGACCGACAGGGGGCCTCACAGATACGCAGTATTTT. It translates to CAIRPTGGLTDTQYF.

The chain has TRBV5-1 and TRBJ2-7; D uncertain. Between the trimmed V and J ends, which lost 2 bases and 1 base, there was a span of 7 bases. The CDR3 has 13 residues. The germline V gene has CDR1 SGHRS and CDR2 YFSETQ. This CDR3 is CASSLTESYEQYF. The CDR3 nucleotides are TGCGCCAGCAGCTTAACGGAGTCCTACGAGCAGTACTTC.

The rearrangement links TRBV30 to TRBJ1-2; D remains unclear. CDR1 and CDR2 (germline): GTSNPN, SVGIG (reference sequence). Trimming stripped 0 bases from V and 8 bases from J, with 7 bases between. The CDR3 is 11 residues long. The CDR3 DNA sequence: TGTGCCTGGAGTGTACTCGGGGGCTACACCTTC. Residues: CAWSVLGGYTF.

This sequence joins TRBV2 and TRBJ2-1, with TRBD2 identical over 8 bases. The ends lost 7 bases at V and 4 bases at J; junction bases unmatched: 12. Germline lookup yields CDR1 SNHLY and CDR2 FYNNEI. CDR3 length equals 16 residues. CDR3 amino acids: CASIPAGVAVYNEQFF. DNA of the CDR3: TGTGCCAGCATCCCAGCGGGAGTCGCGGTGTACAATGAGCAGTTCTTC.

The chain links TRBV12-3 or TRBV12-4 to TRBJ2-1; D is ambiguous. CDR3 length: 12 amino acids. With 3 bases removed from V and 6 bases from J, the gap between germline ends came to 6 bases. The CDR3 DNA reads TGTGCCAGCAGTTTTATTCTCAATGAGCAGTTCTTC. It encodes CASSFILNEQFF.

The chain uses TRBV18 and TRBJ2-1; 7 nucleotides line up with TRBD1. V trimming: 3 bases; J trimming: 9 bases; junction bases outside the gene matches: 5. CDR1 KGHSH and CDR2 LQKENI come from the germline V gene. CDR3 size: 13 residues. Here the CDR3 reads CASSPIQGTEQFF. DNA of the CDR3: TGTGCCAGCTCACCCATACAGGGGACTGAGCAGTTCTTC.

This clone was detected only a few times. The chain joins TRBV3-1 (or the pseudogene TRBV3-2) to TRBJ2-7, with 8 bases lining up with TRBD2. The trim removed 4 bases at V and 3 bases at J, leaving 11 bases unmatched. The CDR3 extends over 16 amino acids. Germline assignment: CDR1 LGHDT and CDR2 YNNKEL (reference sequence). CDR3 amino acids: CASSLEASGGYYEQYF. CDR3 in DNA: TGTGCCAGCAGCCTAGAGGCCAGCGGGGGTTACTACGAGCAGTACTTC.

This clone was counted only a few times. The genes are TRBV6-5 and TRBJ1-2; the match to TRBD1 covers 9 bases. Germline loops: CDR1 MNHEY, CDR2 SVGAGI. J was trimmed by 0 bases and V by 6 bases; bases with no gene match: 5. The CDR3 extends over 15 amino acids. CDR3 amino acids: CASRRDRAANYGYTF. For the CDR3, the DNA is TGTGCCAGCAGACGGGACAGGGCAGCTAACTATGGCTACACCTTC.

This chain uses TRBV19 with TRBJ1-6, with TRBD1 as a possible D gene (5 bases). V was clipped by 1 base and J by 12 bases, with 13 bases between them. Germline CDR1 LNHDA, CDR2 SQIVND (reference sequence). CDR3 length: 14 amino acids. The CDR3 spells CASSIVGDLKPLHF. In DNA, the CDR3 is TGTGCCAGTAGTATAGTAGGGGATCTAAAACCCCTCCACTTT.

J is TRBJ2-7 and V is TRBV6-1, with 12 bases fitting TRBD2. The CDR3 totals 15 residues. Looked up from germline, CDR1 is MNHNS and CDR2 is SASEGT. With V trimmed by 1 base and J by 4 bases, 2 bases remained unmatched. The CDR3 reads CASSEETSGRYEQYF. In DNA form, the CDR3 reads TGTGCCAGCAGTGAAGAGACTAGCGGGAGATACGAGCAGTACTTC.

This chain connects TRBV5-1 to TRBJ1-1, with TRBD1 identical over 7 bases. Unmatched junction bases numbered 4, after V lost 4 bases and J lost 4 bases. CDR1 and CDR2 from the germline V gene are SGHRS and YFSETQ. The CDR3 sequence is 13 residues long. Here the CDR3 DNA reads TGCGCCAGCAGCCCCACAGGGGTCACTGAAGCTTTCTTT. Protein sequence: CASSPTGVTEAFF.

This clone has just a few counts. This sample includes further DNA sequences coding for the same CDR3. Here the CDR3 reads CASSSLYEQYF. The DNA of the CDR3 is TGTGCCAGCAGTTCCCTCTACGAGCAGTACTTC. V usage is TRBV28 and J usage is TRBJ2-7, with D uncertain. Germline V lookup: CDR1 MDHEN, CDR2 SYDVKM. This CDR3 comprises 11 residues. V was cut by 4 bases and J by 3 bases, with 4 bases left in between. Full variable domain (remainder filled in from reference TRBV28 and TRBJ2-7): DVKVTQSSRYLVKRTGEKVFLECVQDMDHENMFWYRQDPGLGLRLIYFSYDVKMKEKGDIPEGYSVSREKKERFSLILESASTNQTSMYLCASSSLYEQYFGPGTRLTVT.

In this sample, this clone turned up once. The chain combines TRBV18 with TRBJ2-2; D possibly corresponds to TRBD2 (6 bases). V shed 2 bases and J shed 0 bases, with 13 bases lying between them. This CDR3 is built from 17 residues. Germline CDR1 KGHSH, CDR2 LQKENI. This chain's CDR3 is CASSPTLAKSNTGELFF. The CDR3 coding sequence is TGTGCCAGCTCACCAACGCTAGCGAAATCGAACACCGGGGAGCTGTTTTTT.

J is TRBJ2-6 and V is TRBV7-8; 10 nucleotides align to TRBD2. The CDR3 sequence is 18 residues long. The germline CDR1 and CDR2 sequences are SGHVS and FQNEAQ. Trimming at V came to 5 bases and at J to 4 bases, leaving 11 bases not matched to a gene. CDR3 DNA sequence: TGTGCCAGCAGCCTTTGGGCTAGCGGGGGAGGAGGGGCCAACGTCCTGACTTTC. As protein: CASSLWASGGGGANVLTF.

The chain employs TRBV7-2 and TRBJ1-5; no clear D. The CDR3 has 15 amino acids. Germline V gene sequence: CDR1 SGHTA, CDR2 FQGNSA. Trimming removed 2 bases from V and 1 base from J, with 9 bases in between. In DNA, the CDR3 is TGTGCCAGCAGCTTACGACTTGCGAGCAATCAGCCCCAGCATTTT. This codes for CASSLRLASNQPQHF. The whole variable domain, filled in from reference TRBV7-2 and TRBJ1-5, reads GAGVSQSPSNKVTEKGKDVELRCDPISGHTALYWYRQSLGQGLEFLIYFQGNSAPDKSGLPSDRFSAERTGGSVSTLTIQRTQQEDSAVYLCASSLRLASNQPQHFGDGTRLSIL.

V is TRBV12-5 and J is TRBJ1-1; 9 positions match TRBD1. V was clipped by 2 bases and J by 6 bases; unmatched bases: 13. Per germline, CDR1 LGHNT and CDR2 FRNRAP. The CDR3 is 17 amino acids. For the CDR3, the DNA is TGTGCTAGTGGTTTGTCCCGACCCAGGGGACAGGGCTCTGAAGCTTTCTTT. Translated, it gives CASGLSRPRGQGSEAFF.

The rearrangement links TRBV2 to TRBJ2-5; TRBD2 matches at 8 bases. CDR1 SNHLY and CDR2 FYNNEI come from the germline V gene. V lost 9 bases and J lost 2; bases outside the gene matches: 14. The CDR3 loop spans 16 amino acids. CDR3 DNA sequence: TGTGCCAGTGCAAGAACCCGGGAGGGCCGGCAAGAGACCCAGTACTTC. This translates into CASARTREGRQETQYF.

This clone was found once. The CDR3 coding sequence is TGTGCCAGCAGCCGAGCTGAAGGAGCCTATGGCTACACCTTC. Encoded protein: CASSRAEGAYGYTF. The rearrangement links TRBV3-1 (or the pseudogene TRBV3-2) to TRBJ1-2; unclear D gene. In germline, CDR1 is LGHDT, CDR2 YNNKEL (reference sequence). CDR3 length: 14 residues. V lost 4 bases to trimming and J lost 4 bases, with 13 bases between them.

The chain joins TRBV9 to TRBJ1-3, with TRBD1 identical over 7 bases. CDR1 and CDR2 (germline): SGDLS, YYNGEE. The CDR3 runs to 16 residues. The V gene end was trimmed by 4 bases and the J gene end by 0 bases; junction bases not matched to a gene: 7. The CDR3 coding sequence is TGTGCCAGCAGCCGAGGACAGGCCCTCTCTGGAAACACCATATATTTT. It specifies CASSRGQALSGNTIYF.

The chain carries TRBV19 and TRBJ2-7; a weak D match, TRBD2 (7 bases). Germline V gives CDR1 LNHDA, CDR2 SQIVND (reference sequence). Trimming stripped 2 bases from V and 1 base from J, with 15 bases between. The CDR3 loop spans 16 amino acids. CDR3 bases: TGTGCCAGTAGTATATCGGGGGGCGTATTGTCCTACGAGCAGTACTTC. Its protein is CASSISGGVLSYEQYF.